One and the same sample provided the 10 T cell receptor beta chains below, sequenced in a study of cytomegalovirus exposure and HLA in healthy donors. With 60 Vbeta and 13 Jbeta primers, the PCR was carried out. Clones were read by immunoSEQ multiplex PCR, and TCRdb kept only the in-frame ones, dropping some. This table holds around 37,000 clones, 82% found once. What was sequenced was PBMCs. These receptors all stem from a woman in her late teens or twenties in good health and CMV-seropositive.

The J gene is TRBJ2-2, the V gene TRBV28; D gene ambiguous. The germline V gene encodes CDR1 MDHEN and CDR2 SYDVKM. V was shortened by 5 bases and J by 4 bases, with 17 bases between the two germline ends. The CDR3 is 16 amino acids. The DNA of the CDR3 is TGTGCCAGCAGTACTGATTTGGCAGGTCCCACCGGGGAGCTGTTTTTT. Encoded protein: CASSTDLAGPTGELFF.

Here the CDR3 reads CASSISLDSYNEQFF. DNA for the CDR3: TGTGCCAGTAGTATATCACTAGACTCCTACAATGAGCAGTTCTTC. The rearrangement links TRBV19 to TRBJ2-1, with D possibly TRBD2 on 5 matching bases. V gave up 2 bases and J gave up 0 bases, with 8 bases separating them. The CDR3 loop spans 15 amino acids. Germline V CDR1 and CDR2: LNHDA, SQIVND (reference sequence).

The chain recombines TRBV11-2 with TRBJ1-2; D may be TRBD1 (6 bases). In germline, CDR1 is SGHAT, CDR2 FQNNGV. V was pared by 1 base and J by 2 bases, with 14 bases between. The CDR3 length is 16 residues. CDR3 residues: CASSLGRVQGNYGYTF. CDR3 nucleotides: TGTGCCAGCAGCTTAGGCAGGGTGCAGGGGAACTATGGCTACACCTTC.

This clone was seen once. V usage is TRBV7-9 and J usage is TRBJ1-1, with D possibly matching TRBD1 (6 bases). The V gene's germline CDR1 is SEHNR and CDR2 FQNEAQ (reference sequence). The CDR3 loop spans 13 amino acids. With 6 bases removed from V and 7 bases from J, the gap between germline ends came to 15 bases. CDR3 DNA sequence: TGTGCCAGCAGGTCGACGGACAGCCTTGAAGCTTTCTTT. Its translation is CASRSTDSLEAFF.

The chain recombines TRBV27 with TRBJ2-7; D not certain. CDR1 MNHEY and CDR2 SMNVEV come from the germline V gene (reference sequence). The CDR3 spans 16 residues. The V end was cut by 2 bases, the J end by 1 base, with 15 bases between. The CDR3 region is CASSLNPWFGSYEQYF. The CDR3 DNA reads TGTGCCAGCAGTTTAAACCCCTGGTTCGGGTCCTACGAGCAGTACTTC.

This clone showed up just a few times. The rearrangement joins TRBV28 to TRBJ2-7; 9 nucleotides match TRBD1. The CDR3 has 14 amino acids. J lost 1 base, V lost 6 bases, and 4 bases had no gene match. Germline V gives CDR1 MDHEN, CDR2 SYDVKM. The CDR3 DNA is TGTGCCAGCAGAGGACAGGGGAGGTCCTACGAGCAGTACTTC. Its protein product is CASRGQGRSYEQYF. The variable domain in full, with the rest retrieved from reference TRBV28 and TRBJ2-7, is DVKVTQSSRYLVKRTGEKVFLECVQDMDHENMFWYRQDPGLGLRLIYFSYDVKMKEKGDIPEGYSVSREKKERFSLILESASTNQTSMYLCASRGQGRSYEQYFGPGTRLTVT.

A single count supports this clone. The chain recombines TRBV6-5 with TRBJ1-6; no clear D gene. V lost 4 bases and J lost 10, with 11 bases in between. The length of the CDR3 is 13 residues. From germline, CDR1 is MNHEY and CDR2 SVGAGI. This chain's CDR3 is CASSSAVVSPLHF. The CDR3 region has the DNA TGTGCCAGCAGTTCGGCGGTGGTGTCACCCCTCCACTTT.

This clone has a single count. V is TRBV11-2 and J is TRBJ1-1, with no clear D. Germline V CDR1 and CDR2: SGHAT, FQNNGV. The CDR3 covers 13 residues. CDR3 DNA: TGTTTATCGGGTGCGAGTCGGAACACTGAAGCTTTCTTT. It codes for CLSGASRNTEAFF.

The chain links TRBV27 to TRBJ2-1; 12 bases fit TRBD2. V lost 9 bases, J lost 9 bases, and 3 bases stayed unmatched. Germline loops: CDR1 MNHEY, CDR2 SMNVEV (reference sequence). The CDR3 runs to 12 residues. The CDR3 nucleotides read TGTGCCAGTGGACTAGCGGGGCGTGAGCAGTTCTTC. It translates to CASGLAGREQFF.

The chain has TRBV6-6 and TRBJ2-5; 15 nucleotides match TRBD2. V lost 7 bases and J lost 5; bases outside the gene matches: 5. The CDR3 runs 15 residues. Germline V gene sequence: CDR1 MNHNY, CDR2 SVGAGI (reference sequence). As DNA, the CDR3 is TGTGCCAGCAAGGGACTAGCGGGAGGAGGGGAGACCCAGTACTTC. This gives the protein CASKGLAGGGETQYF.